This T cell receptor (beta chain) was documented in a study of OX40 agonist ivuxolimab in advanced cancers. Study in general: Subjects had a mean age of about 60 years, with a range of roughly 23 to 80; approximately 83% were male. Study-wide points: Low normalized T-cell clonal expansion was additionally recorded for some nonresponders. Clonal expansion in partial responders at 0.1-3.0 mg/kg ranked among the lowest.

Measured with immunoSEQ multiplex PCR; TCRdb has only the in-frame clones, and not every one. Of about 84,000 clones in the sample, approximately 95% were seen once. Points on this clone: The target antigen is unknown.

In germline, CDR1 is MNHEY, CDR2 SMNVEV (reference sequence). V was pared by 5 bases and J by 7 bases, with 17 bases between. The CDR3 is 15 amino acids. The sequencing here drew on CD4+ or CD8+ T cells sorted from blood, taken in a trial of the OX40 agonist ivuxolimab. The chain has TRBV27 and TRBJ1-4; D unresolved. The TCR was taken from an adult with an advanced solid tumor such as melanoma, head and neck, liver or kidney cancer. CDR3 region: CASSIRTTPLEKLFF. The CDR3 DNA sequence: TGTGCCAGCAGTATCCGAACAACCCCCCTTGAAAAACTGTTTTTT.